A few counts support the clone carrying this T cell receptor (beta chain). These data originate in a study of blood T cell repertoires in COVID-19. Trimming pared 4 bases from V and 8 bases from J, leaving 15 bases between. In germline, CDR1 is LGHDT, CDR2 YNNKEL (reference sequence). The CDR3 consists of 15 residues. Here immunoSEQ multiplex PCR was the method, and the copy in TCRdb shows in-frame clones only, minus some. This sample yields a few hundred thousand clones, of which 70% to 90% are seen a single time; around 7.8% belongs to the top ten. The gene calls are TRBV3-1 (or the pseudogene TRBV3-2) and TRBJ1-6; D gene uncertain. The sequenced sample consisted of peripheral blood. The sequence came from a human donor in a cohort sampled during active COVID-19. The CDR3, as DNA: TGTGCCAGCAGCCGCCACCAATTGGCCGATTCACCCCTCCACTTT. Translated: CASSRHQLADSPLHF.